A single sample gave rise to the 27 T cell receptor beta chains below, sequenced in a study of T cells and copy number aberrations in small-cell lung cancer. TCRdb's table, derived via immunoSEQ multiplex PCR, lists solely in-frame clones and lacks some. Of over 5,000 clones listed, roughly three quarters were seen once; the top ten hold roughly 8.7%. The sample taken for sequencing was tumor tissue. The origin of the receptors is a man aged 50-59 years with small cell lung cancer.

The chain employs TRBV19 and TRBJ1-2, with D hard to call. From germline, CDR1 is LNHDA and CDR2 SQIVND (reference sequence). V was clipped by 4 bases and J by 0 bases, with 3 bases between them. The CDR3 totals 12 residues. The CDR3 region is CASSRPNYGYTF. CDR3 in DNA: TGTGCCAGTAGTAGGCCTAACTATGGCTACACCTTC.

The chain has TRBV6-4 and TRBJ2-1; TRBD1 is a possible D gene (7 bases). V was shortened by 6 bases and J by 8 bases, with 14 bases between the two germline ends. The CDR3 has 13 residues. Germline V gene data show CDR1 as MRHNA and CDR2 as SNTAGT. CDR3 amino acids: CASSGQGGDEQFF. In DNA form, the CDR3 reads TGTGCCAGCAGCGGCCAGGGGGGCGATGAGCAGTTCTTC.

To note about this clone: This specimen includes other DNA sequences encoding the same CDR3. The chain carries TRBV7-4 and TRBJ2-7; the D gene is possibly TRBD2 (6 bases). This CDR3 is built from 11 residues. Germline CDR1 is SGHVT and CDR2 is SQSDAQ. V dropped 11 bases and J dropped 4 bases, with 12 bases sitting between them. The DNA for the CDR3 is TGTGCCGGGGCTAGCGAGTACGAGCAGTACTTC. Translating gives CAGASEYEQYF.

A single count supports this clone. The V gene is TRBV9, the J gene TRBJ1-4; 11 bases fit TRBD1. There are 16 residues in the CDR3. Germline loops: CDR1 SGDLS, CDR2 YYNGEE. V was pared by 5 bases and J by 2 bases, with 5 bases of the junction left unmatched. CDR3 nucleotide sequence: TGTGCCAGCAGTGGGACAGGGGGTACGACTAATGAAAAACTGTTTTTT. It encodes CASSGTGGTTNEKLFF.

This clone turned up a few times. This chain connects TRBV5-1 to TRBJ2-3; D perhaps matches TRBD2 (5 bases). Germline V lookup: CDR1 SGHRS, CDR2 YFSETQ. Trimming took 2 bases from V and 4 from J, leaving 11 bases between them. This CDR3 is 14 amino acids long. In nucleotides, the CDR3 is TGCGCCAGCAGCTTTGGTAGCGACGCAGATACGCAGTATTTT. Its translation is CASSFGSDADTQYF.

The chain combines TRBV29-1 with TRBJ2-5; the match to TRBD1 covers 7 bases. This CDR3 region has 12 residues. V lost 7 bases and J lost 8; bases outside the gene matches: 10. Looked up from germline, CDR1 is SQVTM and CDR2 is ANQGSEA. CDR3 protein: CSATGQVLTQYF. The CDR3 DNA sequence: TGCAGCGCAACTGGACAGGTGTTAACCCAGTACTTC.

This clone has just one count. The J gene is TRBJ2-1, the V gene TRBV7-2, with D perhaps TRBD1 (6 bases). The CDR3 spans 12 residues. CDR1 SGHTA and CDR2 FQGNSA come from the germline V gene. Trimming removed 4 bases at V and 11 bases at J, with 12 bases between. The CDR3 DNA sequence: TGTGCCAGCAGCTCTGACAGGATTCAGCAGTTCTTC. This encodes CASSSDRIQQFF.

The rearrangement uses TRBV18 and TRBJ1-5; D is unclear. Germline V gene data show CDR1 as KGHSH and CDR2 as LQKENI. CDR3 length: 16 amino acids. V was shortened by 4 bases and J by 1 base, with 14 bases between the two germline ends. CDR3 sequence (DNA): TGTGCCAGCTCACACGTCTGTGCCAGGAGCAATCAGCCCCAGCATTTT. Amino acid sequence: CASSHVCARSNQPQHF.

The chain couples TRBV7-9 to TRBJ2-7, with 14 bases identical to TRBD2. CDR1 is SEHNR and CDR2 is FQNEAQ in the germline V gene (reference sequence). This CDR3 is 17 amino acids long. V dropped 1 base and J dropped 6; count of bases not matched to a gene: 8. The DNA of the CDR3 is TGTGCCAGCAGCTTAGAACGATCGGGACTAGCGGGAGTCGAGCAGTACTTC. Protein sequence: CASSLERSGLAGVEQYF.

V is TRBV6-6 and J is TRBJ2-5; D not resolved. CDR3 length: 13 amino acids. Trimming removed 2 bases at V and 2 bases at J, with 6 bases between. In germline, CDR1 is MNHNY, CDR2 SVGAGI (reference sequence). Here the CDR3 reads CASSYDRQETQYF. In nucleotides, the CDR3 is TGTGCCAGCAGTTACGATCGACAAGAGACCCAGTACTTC.

The chain links TRBV10-1 to TRBJ1-1; 7 bases line up with TRBD1. Germline V gene lookup returns CDR1 WNHNN and CDR2 SYGVQD (reference sequence). Trimming cost V 3 bases and J 1 base; bases outside gene matches: 2. The CDR3 runs 14 residues. Written as DNA, the CDR3 is TGCGCCAGCAGTGAAGGACAGGAGAACACTGAAGCTTTCTTT. This codes for CASSEGQENTEAFF.

Here the CDR3 reads CASSLGPGTGNKDHIQYF. CDR3 nucleotides: TGTGCCAGCAGCTTAGGACCCGGGACAGGGAATAAAGATCACATTCAGTACTTC. The gene calls are TRBV7-9 and TRBJ2-4; 9 bases map to TRBD1. The V gene's germline CDR1 is SEHNR and CDR2 FQNEAQ (reference sequence). Trimming at V came to 1 base and at J to 8 bases, leaving 15 bases not matched to a gene. The CDR3 is 18 residues long.

This clone came up a few times. The chain's CDR3 is CASSFDIGQETQYF. The CDR3 region has the DNA TGTGCCAGCAGCTTCGACATTGGGCAAGAGACCCAGTACTTC. The chain is built from TRBV7-9 and TRBJ2-5; the D is unclear. The CDR3 loop spans 14 amino acids. Germline V CDR1 and CDR2: SEHNR, FQNEAQ (reference sequence). V lost 3 bases and J 2 bases, leaving 10 bases between the germline ends.

The chain couples TRBV2 to TRBJ2-6; no clear D. V lost 5 bases, J lost 2 bases, and 4 bases lay in between. Germline CDR1 SNHLY, CDR2 FYNNEI. This CDR3 is 13 amino acids long. CDR3 protein: CASSSAGANVLTF. CDR3 bases: TGTGCCAGCAGTTCGGCTGGGGCCAACGTCCTGACTTTC.

This clone was found once. The same CDR3 can be traced to other DNA sequences in this sample. V gene TRBV9 combines with J gene TRBJ1-3; D may be TRBD1 (5 bases). V was clipped by 5 bases and J by 3 bases, with 9 bases between them. Germline V gene lookup returns CDR1 SGDLS and CDR2 YYNGEE. This CDR3 spans 13 amino acids. For the CDR3, the DNA is TGTGCCAGCAGTAGAGGGGATGGAAACACCATATATTTT. Translated, it gives CASSRGDGNTIYF.

The chain links TRBV7-9 to TRBJ2-7; 14 bases match TRBD2. CDR1 is SEHNR and CDR2 is FQNEAQ in the germline V gene (reference sequence). The CDR3 consists of 16 residues. The junction had 5 bases not matched to a gene; V was cut back by 5 bases and J by 2 bases. The CDR3 spells CASSLGLAGGTYEQYF. CDR3 in DNA: TGTGCCAGCAGCCTAGGACTAGCGGGAGGAACCTACGAGCAGTACTTC.

This clone has only one observation. This CDR3 is also generated by other DNA sequences in the sample. The chain has TRBV7-9 and TRBJ2-5; possible D gene TRBD2, 6 bases. V shed 6 bases and J shed 5 bases, with 13 bases lying between them. CDR1 and CDR2 from the germline V gene are SEHNR and FQNEAQ (reference sequence). This CDR3 is 13 amino acids long. As DNA, the CDR3 is TGTGCCAGCAGTCCCGCGGGGATGGAGACCCAGTACTTC. This translates into CASSPAGMETQYF.

The CDR3, as DNA: TGCGCCAGCAGCCAGAGAGCACAGGGGGACGAGCAGTACTTC. Translated, it gives CASSQRAQGDEQYF. J is TRBJ2-7 and V is TRBV4-1; 8 bases are a match to TRBD1. In germline, CDR1 is MGHRA, CDR2 YSYEKL. Trimming removed 3 bases from V and 5 bases from J; junction bases left unmatched: 6. This CDR3 has 14 residues.

The chain employs TRBV27 and TRBJ2-3; D unclear. V lost 2 bases, J lost 7 bases, and 10 bases lay in between. The CDR3 loop spans 13 amino acids. Germline V gives CDR1 MNHEY, CDR2 SMNVEV (reference sequence). Here the CDR3 DNA reads TGTGCCAGCAGTTTAGCCCCTACGAATACGCAGTATTTT. Translation gives CASSLAPTNTQYF.

The J gene is TRBJ2-5, the V gene TRBV5-4; D is possibly TRBD1 (6 bases). The germline V gene encodes CDR1 SGHNT and CDR2 YYREEE (reference sequence). The germline V and J ends were trimmed by 3 bases and 5 bases, with 23 bases remaining between them. This CDR3 spans 17 amino acids. The CDR3 loop reads CASSSPSGLGGRETQYF. CDR3 bases: TGTGCCAGCAGCTCGCCTTCCGGACTTGGGGGCCGGGAGACCCAGTACTTC.

The chain carries TRBV7-3 and TRBJ2-1, with D possibly being TRBD2 (6 bases). The germline gives CDR1 SGHTA, CDR2 FQGTGA. V shed 3 bases and J shed 8 bases, with 14 bases lying between them. This CDR3 is built from 14 residues. The CDR3 reads CASSLTRGPHEQFF. CDR3 in DNA: TGTGCCAGCAGCTTGACTAGGGGCCCCCATGAGCAGTTCTTC.

This chain uses TRBV18 with TRBJ2-3; D remains unclear. CDR3 length equals 13 residues. The germline gives CDR1 KGHSH, CDR2 LQKENI. V lost 2 bases to trimming and J lost 4 bases, with 7 bases between them. CDR3 protein: CASSPKRSDTQYF. The CDR3 DNA sequence: TGTGCCAGCTCACCAAAAAGATCAGATACGCAGTATTTT.

Only one count was recorded for this clone. The chain carries TRBV18 and TRBJ1-4, with D possibly matching TRBD1 (5 bases). Germline-derived CDR1 and CDR2 are KGHSH and LQKENI. V gave up 7 bases and J gave up 2 bases, with 11 bases separating them. This CDR3 spans 14 amino acids. Here the CDR3 DNA reads TGTGCCAGCTTCGAGGGGTCTACTAATGAAAAACTGTTTTTT. Amino acid sequence: CASFEGSTNEKLFF.

The chain carries TRBV5-1 and TRBJ2-7, with D possibly matching TRBD1 (5 bases). Germline V lookup: CDR1 SGHRS, CDR2 YFSETQ. The V gene lost 6 bases and the J gene lost 3 bases, with 10 bases spanning the gap. The length of the CDR3 is 12 residues. The CDR3 here is CASTGPHYEQYF. The DNA of the CDR3 is TGCGCCAGCACAGGGCCCCACTACGAGCAGTACTTC.

The V and J genes are TRBV5-1 and TRBJ2-3; D unclear. Trimming removed 1 base from V and 9 bases from J, with 9 bases in between. Germline lookup yields CDR1 SGHRS and CDR2 YFSETQ. CDR3 length: 12 residues. The CDR3 reads CASSLSQGTQYF. The CDR3 DNA follows: TGCGCCAGCAGCTTGAGTCAAGGCACGCAGTATTTT.

This clone was counted a few times. The V and J genes are TRBV5-1 and TRBJ2-5, with D unresolved. CDR1 and CDR2 (germline): SGHRS, YFSETQ. The CDR3 runs to 13 residues. The V end lost 5 bases, the J end lost 3 bases, and 11 bases lay between the germline ends. The CDR3 coding sequence is TGCGCCAGCAGGGAGTTGGCGAAAGAGACCCAGTACTTC. As protein: CASRELAKETQYF.

This chain links TRBV29-1 with TRBJ2-3, with 8 bases matching TRBD2. After removal of 1 base from V and 0 bases from J, the junction contained 6 bases not matched to a gene. CDR1 SQVTM and CDR2 ANQGSEA come from the germline V gene. The CDR3 loop spans 16 amino acids. The CDR3 nucleotides read TGCAGCGTTGAAGGAGGTCGGGAGGGTAGCACAGATACGCAGTATTTT. Translation gives CSVEGGREGSTDTQYF.